The T cell receptor beta chain described here comes from a study of shared clonotypes between healthy human individuals (dated by TCRdb to 2018 to 2021). Study-wide context: Two women and three men aged 18 to 49 years were included in the cohort. For each donor, CD4 naive and CD4 memory were each run on three plates, CD8 naive on two plates, and CD8 memory on one plate. Blood TCR repertoires of a handful of healthy adults were deeply sequenced to estimate repertoire size and the extent of clonotype sharing between individuals. Different laboratories and diverse techniques were used to prepare libraries and sequence TCR repertoires, to increase sequencing depth and limit assay-specific biases. Between about 0.8 and 9 billion PBMCs per donor were obtained by leukapheresis. Study-wide findings and limitations: When several donors were compared, the shared fraction of clonotypes was about 5% for naive CD4, around 4% for naive CD8, about 2.5% for memory CD4, and around 0.37% for memory CD8. Compared with non-shared clonotypes, the clonotypes found in all four sorted-subset donors had higher generation probabilities. Incomplete sequencing was indicated by rarefaction of sorted-subset datasets, despite the large sequencing depth. Naive subsets generally had larger estimated clonotype richness than memory subsets. Sampling was restricted to blood, and TCR repertoires in tissue are likely to differ from TCR repertoires in blood. Based on pairwise subsampling, the degree of clonotype sharing among donors was expected to be affected by sequencing depth. The small number of donors limited the genetic and exposure-history diversity represented.

Using the deep immunoSEQ assay, TCR CDR3 regions were amplified from genomic DNA by multiplex PCR. For each cell subset, the extracted genomic DNA was distributed evenly across all wells of several immunoSEQ 96-well plates, and each plate served as one replicate. For sorted subsets, 200 to 250 ng genomic DNA, equal to tens of thousands of T cell genomes, was loaded into each replicate PCR. The purified libraries were quantified using a Qubit 3.0 fluorometer, sized with a Bioanalyzer 2100, and then quantified again using the KAPA Library Quantification kit. Every immunoSEQ 96-well plate was sequenced on a separate single-read 150-cycle Illumina NextSeq 550 flow cell. As for the authors' bioinformatics: The immunoSEQ output contained only junctional sequences without quality scores, so filtering could not match that applied to full-length reads. To assign V/J genes and CDR3, sequences were annotated against IMGT germline references using PyIR, a Python wrapper for IgBLAST v1.9. Reads were filtered out if the reads had weak V/J assignments (E-value above 1e-6), no CDR3, stop codons, out-of-frame junctions, or ambiguous translated residues. V3J clonotypes were defined as sequences sharing the same inferred V gene, J gene, and CDR3 amino acid sequence. Percentage overlap between repertoires was computed as shared unique clonotypes divided by the size of the smaller repertoire. Three approaches were used to assess repertoire richness: RTK rarefaction, the Chao1 estimator, and Recon v2.1 estimates of unobserved clonotypes. OLGA was used to compute generation probabilities for all TCRbeta clonotypes that the gDNA method yielded from several donors. The immuneACCESS repertoire file appears here via TCRdb, limited to in-frame rearrangements. These files lack a portion of the clones; in checked studies, under half of the deficit traces to unresolved V genes, and the cause of the others is not known. That table gives V, J and clone size, and the DNA gave D and trimming. For this sample there are approximately 1,500,000 clones; around 98% appear just once. Of the sample, about 0.45% falls within the top ten clones.

Comment on this clone: Its antigen is unknown. No qualities accompany the bases; no much larger clone lies one base away. This sample includes further DNA sequences coding for the same CDR3.

The CDR3 runs 12 amino acids, cysteine and phenylalanine included. The entry retains the CDR3 DNA only, 36 bases that are in frame from base 1. V is shortened by 7 bases, J by 2 bases, and the region joining them spans 12 bases. Via the germline V gene, CDR1 is SQVTM and CDR2 ANQGSEA. The donors were healthy, HIV-negative adults with no recently reported acute infections or vaccinations. Only Caucasian adults living in Nashville, Tennessee, USA were represented among the donors. CD4+ T cells were enriched by magnetic negative selection, after which naive cells were positively selected on CD45RA and the negative fraction was taken as the memory subset. Blood was obtained by leukapheresis, after which PBMCs were separated by Ficoll-Histopaque density gradient centrifugation and cryopreserved in liquid nitrogen vapor phase. Analytical flow cytometry was used to check the purity and quantity of each magnetically sorted T cell population. Genomic DNA was isolated from each sorted fraction and quantified by UV absorbance on a Nanodrop 2000c.

The sequence derives from a man in his thirties or forties in good health. The rearrangement combines TRBV29-1 with TRBJ2-7; a weak D assignment points to TRBD1 (6 bases agree). Sequencing was done on a sample of naive CD4+ T cells sorted from blood. The sample's cell subset or site label is to be understood as: CD45RA+ positively selected. The base sequence is TGCAGCGCTTCACAGGGTCCCTACGAGCAGTACTTC. This codes for CSASQGPYEQYF.